This passage covers 11 T cell receptor beta chains from one sample sequenced in a study of early T cells in non-severe SARS-CoV-2 infection. Via MiXCR, TCRdb re-called the 5' RACE reads, giving one row per CDR3 protein. The sample holds roughly 61,000 distinct CDR3 sequences, roughly 13% seen once. This specimen was whole blood, taken at baseline. These receptors were collected from an adult who was a healthcare worker with PCR-confirmed SARS-CoV-2 infection or an uninfected control (not recorded which).

This clonotype was detected a few times. The chain couples TRBV2 to TRBJ1-2; D is unclear. The CDR3 totals 11 residues. Germline-derived CDR1 and CDR2 are SNHLY and FYNNEI. V was clipped by 8 bases and J by 1 base, with 5 bases between them. CDR3 protein: CASEFNYGYTF. The DNA for the CDR3 is TGTGCCAGCGAATTTAACTATGGCTACACCTTC.

This clonotype turned up a few times. The chain is built from TRBV7-9 and TRBJ2-5, with 8 bases identical to TRBD2. V shed 6 bases and J 4 bases; nucleotides not matched to a gene: 7. The length of the CDR3 is 14 residues. Germline CDR1 and CDR2: SEHNR and FQNEAQ (reference sequence). The CDR3 DNA reads TGTGCCAGCAGTATCATGAGCGGGAGAGAGACCCAGTACTTC. This sequence encodes CASSIMSGRETQYF.

This clonotype was picked up a small number of times. The CDR3 loop reads CASSWTGQNEQYF. CDR3 DNA sequence: TGTGCCAGCAGTTGGACGGGCCAAAACGAGCAGTACTTC. The gene calls are TRBV6-5 and TRBJ2-7; D remains ambiguous. The CDR3 loop spans 13 amino acids. Per germline, CDR1 MNHEY and CDR2 SVGAGI. V lost 4 bases and J 5 bases, leaving 12 bases between the germline ends.

This clonotype has a count of ten or more. The V call is TRBV4-3, the J call TRBJ1-2, with D uncertain. The V gene's germline CDR1 is LGHNA and CDR2 YSLEER. This CDR3 has 16 amino acids. V gave up 0 bases and J gave up 0 bases, with 11 bases separating them. CDR3 in DNA: TGCGCCAGCAGCCAAGATATCGCGACGGCTAACTATGGCTACACCTTC. Its translation: CASSQDIATANYGYTF.

In its sample, this clonotype was seen a few times. The chain recombines TRBV19 with TRBJ1-5; D call uncertain. This CDR3 is 13 amino acids long. Trimming removed 2 bases at V and 5 bases at J, with 7 bases between. Germline V gene data show CDR1 as LNHDA and CDR2 as SQIVND (reference sequence). CDR3 sequence: CASSIQLHQPQHF. CDR3 bases: TGTGCCAGTAGTATACAGCTGCATCAGCCCCAGCATTTT.

This clonotype has ten or more counts. The CDR3 sequence is CASSRGVAGVHEQYF. For the CDR3, the DNA is TGTGCCAGCAGCCGGGGAGTAGCGGGAGTTCACGAGCAGTACTTC. The chain employs TRBV4-2 and TRBJ2-7; 9 bases are a match to TRBD2. The CDR3 is 15 amino acids. Germline loops: CDR1 LGHNA, CDR2 YNFKEQ. The V gene end was trimmed by 4 bases and the J gene end by 5 bases; junction bases not matched to a gene: 9.

This clonotype has only a few counts. CDR3 coding DNA: TGTGCCAGCAGCTTAAGACAGAATCAGCCCCAGCATTTT. Protein product: CASSLRQNQPQHF. The chain is built from TRBV7-9 and TRBJ1-5, with D perhaps matching TRBD1 (5 bases). The CDR3 is 13 residues long. CDR1 is SEHNR, CDR2 FQNEAQ, per germline (reference sequence). V lost 2 bases to trimming and J lost 4 bases, with 6 bases between them.

This clonotype was recorded many times. The chain carries TRBV2 and TRBJ2-3, with 11 nucleotides matching TRBD2. Per germline, CDR1 SNHLY and CDR2 FYNNEI. The CDR3 has 15 residues. The ends lost 4 bases at V and 4 bases at J; junction bases unmatched: 4. The CDR3 loop reads CASSASGGLSDTQYF. CDR3 coding DNA: TGTGCCAGCAGTGCTAGCGGGGGGTTGTCAGATACGCAGTATTTT.

This chain joins TRBV11-3 and TRBJ2-1, with 9 bases matching TRBD2. The trim removed 5 bases at V and 4 bases at J, leaving 6 bases unmatched. Germline CDR1 is SGHNT and CDR2 is YENEEA. The length of the CDR3 is 15 residues. CDR3 in amino acids: CASSQLAGRYNEQFF. In DNA, the CDR3 is TGTGCCAGCAGCCAGCTAGCGGGGCGATACAATGAGCAGTTCTTC.

This clonotype appeared a few times. The rearrangement joins TRBV2 to TRBJ2-3, with TRBD2 matching over 10 bases. Trimming at V came to 4 bases and at J to 3 bases, leaving 7 bases not matched to a gene. In germline, CDR1 is SNHLY, CDR2 FYNNEI. The CDR3 is 16 residues long. The CDR3, as DNA: TGTGCCAGCAGTGTTCTAGCGGGGGCCGGGACAGATACGCAGTATTTT. Protein sequence: CASSVLAGAGTDTQYF.

This clonotype was observed at least ten times. The rearrangement links TRBV7-2 to TRBJ1-5; 7 bases map to TRBD1. The CDR3 contains 13 residues. V shed 5 bases and J 7 bases; nucleotides not matched to a gene: 5. Germline-derived CDR1 and CDR2 are SGHTA and FQGNSA. The CDR3 DNA sequence: TGTGCCAGCAGCAAGGACAGGTCCCAGCCCCAGCATTTT. As protein: CASSKDRSQPQHF. Together with reference TRBV7-2 and TRBJ1-5, the CDR3 gives the full variable domain: GAGVSQSPSNKVTEKGKDVELRCDPISGHTALYWYRQSLGQGLEFLIYFQGNSAPDKSGLPSDRFSAERTGGSVSTLTIQRTQQEDSAVYLCASSKDRSQPQHFGDGTRLSIL.